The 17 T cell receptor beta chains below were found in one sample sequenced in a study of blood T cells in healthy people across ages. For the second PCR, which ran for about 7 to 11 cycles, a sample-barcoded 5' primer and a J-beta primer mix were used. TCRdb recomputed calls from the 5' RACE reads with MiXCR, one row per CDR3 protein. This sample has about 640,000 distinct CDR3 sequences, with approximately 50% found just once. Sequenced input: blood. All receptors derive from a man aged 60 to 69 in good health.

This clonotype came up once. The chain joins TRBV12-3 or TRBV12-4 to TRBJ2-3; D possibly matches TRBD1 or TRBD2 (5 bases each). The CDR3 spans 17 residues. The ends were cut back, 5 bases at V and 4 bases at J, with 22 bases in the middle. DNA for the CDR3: TGTGCCAGCAGTCGAGGGGCGGGCAGACCTAGGGCAGATACGCAGTATTTT. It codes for CASSRGAGRPRADTQYF.

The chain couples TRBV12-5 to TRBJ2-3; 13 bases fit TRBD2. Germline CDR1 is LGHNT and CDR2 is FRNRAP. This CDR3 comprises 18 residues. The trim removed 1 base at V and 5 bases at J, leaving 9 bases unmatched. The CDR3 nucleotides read TGTGCTAGTGGTTTGGACAACCTACTAGCGGGGGGGCAAGATACGCAGTATTTT. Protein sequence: CASGLDNLLAGGQDTQYF.

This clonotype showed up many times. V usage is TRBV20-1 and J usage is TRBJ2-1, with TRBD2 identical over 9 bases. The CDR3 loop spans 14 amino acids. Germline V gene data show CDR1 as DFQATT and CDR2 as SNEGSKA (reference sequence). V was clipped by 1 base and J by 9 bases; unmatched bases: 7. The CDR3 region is CSARGGLAGGEQFF. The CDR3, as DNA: TGCAGTGCTAGAGGGGGACTAGCCGGTGGTGAGCAGTTCTTC.

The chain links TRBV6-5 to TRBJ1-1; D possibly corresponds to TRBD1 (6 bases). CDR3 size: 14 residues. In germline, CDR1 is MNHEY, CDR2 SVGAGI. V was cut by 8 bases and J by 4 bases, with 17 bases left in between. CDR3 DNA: TGTGCCAGCGGACAACAGGGAGGGAGCACTGAAGCTTTCTTT. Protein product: CASGQQGGSTEAFF.

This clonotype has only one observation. CDR3 bases: TGTGCCAGCAGCTTAGGCACACTACATCAGCCCCAGCATTTT. Translating it yields CASSLGTLHQPQHF. The J gene is TRBJ1-5, the V gene TRBV7-9; D is ambiguous. Trimming took 1 base from V and 5 from J, leaving 9 bases between them. Germline loops: CDR1 SEHNR, CDR2 FQNEAQ (reference sequence). The CDR3 has 14 amino acids.

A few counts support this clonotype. DNA of the CDR3: TGCAGTGCATCCGGGACAGGGGGGTCTAACTATGGCTACACCTTC. Translated, it gives CSASGTGGSNYGYTF. The chain carries TRBV20-1 and TRBJ1-2; 11 bases line up with TRBD1. Germline V gene sequence: CDR1 DFQATT, CDR2 SNEGSKA (reference sequence). CDR3 length: 15 residues. V lost 6 bases to trimming and J lost 0 bases; unmatched junction nucleotides: 6.

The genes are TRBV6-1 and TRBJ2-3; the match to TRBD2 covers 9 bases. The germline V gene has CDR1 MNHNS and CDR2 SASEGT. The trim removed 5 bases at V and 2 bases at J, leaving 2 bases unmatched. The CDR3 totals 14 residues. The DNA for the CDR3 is TGTGCCAGCAGTTGGACTAGCGACACAGATACGCAGTATTTT. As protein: CASSWTSDTDTQYF.

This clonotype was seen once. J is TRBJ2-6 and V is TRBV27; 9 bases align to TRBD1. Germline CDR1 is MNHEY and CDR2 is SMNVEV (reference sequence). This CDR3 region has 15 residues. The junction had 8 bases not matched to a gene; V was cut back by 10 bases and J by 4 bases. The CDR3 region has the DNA TGTGCCACTTCACAGGGGGCTGGGGGGGCCAACGTCCTGACTTTC. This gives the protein CATSQGAGGANVLTF.

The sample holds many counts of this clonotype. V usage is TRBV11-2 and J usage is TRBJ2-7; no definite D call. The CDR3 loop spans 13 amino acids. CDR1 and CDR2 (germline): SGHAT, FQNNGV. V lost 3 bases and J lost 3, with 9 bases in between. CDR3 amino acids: CASSFLQDYEQYF. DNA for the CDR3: TGTGCCAGCAGCTTTTTGCAGGACTACGAGCAGTACTTC.

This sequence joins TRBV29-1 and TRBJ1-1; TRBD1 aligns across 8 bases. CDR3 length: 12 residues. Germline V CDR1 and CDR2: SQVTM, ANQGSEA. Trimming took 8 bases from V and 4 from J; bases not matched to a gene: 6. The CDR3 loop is CSRGQGGTEAFF. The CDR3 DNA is TGCAGCCGAGGACAGGGAGGCACTGAAGCTTTCTTT.

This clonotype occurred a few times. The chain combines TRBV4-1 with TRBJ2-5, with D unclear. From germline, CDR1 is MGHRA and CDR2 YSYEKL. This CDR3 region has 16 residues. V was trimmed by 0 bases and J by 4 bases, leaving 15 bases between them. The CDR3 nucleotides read TGCGCCAGCAGCCAAGAGCCGATGGAAAGAAGAGAGACCCAGTACTTC. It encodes CASSQEPMERRETQYF.

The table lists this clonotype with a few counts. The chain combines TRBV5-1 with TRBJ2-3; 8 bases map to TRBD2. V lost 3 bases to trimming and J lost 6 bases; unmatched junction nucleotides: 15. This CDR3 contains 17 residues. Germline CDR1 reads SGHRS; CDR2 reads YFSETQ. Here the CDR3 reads CASSSGAGDLRVDTQYF. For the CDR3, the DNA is TGCGCCAGCAGCTCGGGAGCGGGGGACCTCCGAGTGGATACGCAGTATTTT.

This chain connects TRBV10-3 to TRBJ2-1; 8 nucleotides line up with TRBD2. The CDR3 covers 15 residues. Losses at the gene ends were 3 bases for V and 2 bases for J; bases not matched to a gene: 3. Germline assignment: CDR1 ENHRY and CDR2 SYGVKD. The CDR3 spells CAISEELAAYNEQFF. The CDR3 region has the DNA TGTGCCATCAGTGAAGAACTAGCGGCCTACAATGAGCAGTTCTTC.

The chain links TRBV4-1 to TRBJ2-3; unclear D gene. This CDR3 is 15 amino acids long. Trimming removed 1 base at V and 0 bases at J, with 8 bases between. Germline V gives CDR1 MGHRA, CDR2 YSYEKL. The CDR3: CASSQVGLSTDTQYF. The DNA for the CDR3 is TGCGCCAGCAGCCAAGTAGGTCTTAGCACAGATACGCAGTATTTT.

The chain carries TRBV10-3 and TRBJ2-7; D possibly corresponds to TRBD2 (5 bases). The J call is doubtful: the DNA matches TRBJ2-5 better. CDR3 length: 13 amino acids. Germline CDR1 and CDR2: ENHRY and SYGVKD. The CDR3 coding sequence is TGTGCCATCAGCCAAAGCGGAGCAGAGACCCAGTACTTC. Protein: CAISQSGAETQYF.

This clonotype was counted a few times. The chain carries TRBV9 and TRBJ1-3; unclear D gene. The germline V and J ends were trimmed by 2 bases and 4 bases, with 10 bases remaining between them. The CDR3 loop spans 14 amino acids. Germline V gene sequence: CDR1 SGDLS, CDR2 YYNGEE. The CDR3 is CASSVRESGNTIYF. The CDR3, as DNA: TGTGCCAGCAGCGTTCGAGAGTCGGGAAACACCATATATTTT.

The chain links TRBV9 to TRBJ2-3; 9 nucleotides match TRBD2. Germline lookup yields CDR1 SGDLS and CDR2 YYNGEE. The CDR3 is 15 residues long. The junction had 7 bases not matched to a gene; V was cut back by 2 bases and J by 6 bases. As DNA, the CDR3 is TGTGCCAGCAGCGTTAGCGGGGGCCACCGGGATACGCAGTATTTT. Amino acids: CASSVSGGHRDTQYF.